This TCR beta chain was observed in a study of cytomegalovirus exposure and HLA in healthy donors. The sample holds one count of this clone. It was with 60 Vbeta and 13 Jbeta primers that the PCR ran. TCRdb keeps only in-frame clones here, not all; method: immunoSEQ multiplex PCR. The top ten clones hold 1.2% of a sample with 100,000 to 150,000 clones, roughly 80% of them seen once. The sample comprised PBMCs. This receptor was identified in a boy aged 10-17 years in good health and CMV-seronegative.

The CDR3 is CASSSLTYNEQFF. In DNA form, the CDR3 reads TGTGCCAGCAGTTCTCTCACATACAATGAGCAGTTCTTC. V and J are TRBV27 and TRBJ2-1; D is ambiguous. The CDR3 length is 13 residues. The V gene lost 4 bases and the J gene lost 4 bases, with 8 bases spanning the gap. Germline CDR1 reads MNHEY; CDR2 reads SMNVEV (reference sequence).